What follows describes a single T cell receptor beta chain. Clones were read by immunoSEQ multiplex PCR, and TCRdb kept only the in-frame ones, dropping some. The sample includes approximately 21,000 clones, approximately 78% of them seen just once. The data were taken from a study of sequential checkpoint blockade in melanoma. The treatment denotes: randomized to nivolumab then ipilimumab (arm A) or the reverse (arm B). No patient had prior DNA-damaging chemotherapy. Live CD3+CD8+ CD19− CD56− cells were sorted from PBMCs. V dropped 1 base and J dropped 7 bases, with 16 bases sitting between them. The length of the CDR3 is 15 residues. Germline lookup yields CDR1 MGHDK and CDR2 SYGVNS.

The clonotype was recovered from a human donor with melanoma. The J gene is TRBJ2-5, the V gene TRBV25-1, with D unresolved. The sample in question was CD8+ T cells sorted from blood (inferred from file names), obtained from a patient given nivolumab and ipilimumab in sequence. The DNA of the CDR3 is TGTGCCAGCAGTGAATGGGCCCGGTACCGGCGGACCCAGTACTTC. It codes for CASSEWARYRRTQYF.